This TCR beta chain was captured by sequencing in a study of blood T cell repertoires in COVID-19. Study-wide context: The origin of the acute and convalescent COVID-19 samples was the United States, Italy and Spain.

Trimming took 3 bases from V and 4 from J, leaving 16 bases between them. The CDR3 totals 16 residues. The germline gives CDR1 WSHSY, CDR2 SAAADI. Per the authors' pipeline: Amplification of reference gene primers was used by the study to estimate nucleated cell counts. Assay: immunoSEQ multiplex PCR; the TCRdb copy retains only in-frame clones and omits some. That table gives V, J and clone size, and the DNA gave D and trimming. The sample contains around 140,000 clones, over 70% of which appear only once. Sequencing was done on a sample of peripheral blood. This clonotype originated in a man aged 45-65 years with active COVID-19. This chain links TRBV10-2 with TRBJ2-1, with a tentative D call TRBD2 (5 bases). CDR3 coding DNA: TGCGCCAGCAGTGACCGGGGAAGGCTGGATTACAATGAGCAGTTCTTC. Translating gives CASSDRGRLDYNEQFF.